These 8 T cell receptor beta chains were all obtained from the same sample, sequenced in a study of cytomegalovirus exposure and HLA in healthy donors. PCR employed 60 Vbeta and 13 Jbeta primers. TCRdb's copy holds only in-frame clones and misses some; the assay was immunoSEQ multiplex PCR. Of tens of thousands of clones in the sample, roughly 80% were seen once. Material: PBMCs. These receptors were collected from a man aged 35 to 55 in good health and CMV-seronegative.

This clone appeared a few times. V and J are TRBV6-5 and TRBJ1-2, with TRBD1 identical over 7 bases. V trimming: 2 bases; J trimming: 3 bases; junction bases outside the gene matches: 3. The CDR3 length is 14 residues. From germline, CDR1 is MNHEY and CDR2 SVGAGI. DNA of the CDR3: TGTGCCAGCAGTTACAACAGGGGAGACTATGGCTACACCTTC. The encoded protein is CASSYNRGDYGYTF.

V usage is TRBV5-4 and J usage is TRBJ2-6; perhaps TRBD1 as D (6 bases). Per the germline V gene, CDR1 is SGHNT and CDR2 is YYREEE (reference sequence). V gave up 4 bases and J gave up 0 bases, with 14 bases separating them. CDR3 size: 17 residues. CDR3 region: CASSTSVGGSGANVLTF. CDR3 nucleotides: TGTGCCAGCAGCACTTCTGTAGGGGGCTCTGGGGCCAACGTCCTGACTTTC.

The V call is TRBV27, the J call TRBJ1-2; possible D gene TRBD1, 5 bases. This CDR3 is built from 15 residues. CDR1 and CDR2 from the germline V gene are MNHEY and SMNVEV (reference sequence). V lost 7 bases, J lost 5 bases, and 20 bases lay in between. The DNA of the CDR3 is TGTGCCAGCAAACTGGGACTCCGGGGGAGGTATGGCTACACCTTC. The encoded protein is CASKLGLRGRYGYTF.

In this sample, this clone turned up once. The chain links TRBV28 to TRBJ1-5; 8 positions agree with TRBD1. The junction had 12 bases not matched to a gene; V was cut back by 7 bases and J by 7 bases. The CDR3 length is 15 residues. CDR1 and CDR2 (germline): MDHEN, SYDVKM. CDR3 sequence reads: CASKYGQGAWQPQHF. DNA for the CDR3: TGTGCCAGCAAATACGGACAGGGAGCTTGGCAGCCCCAGCATTTT.

The V call is TRBV5-1, the J call TRBJ2-2, with D possibly matching TRBD2 (6 bases). V was clipped by 7 bases and J by 4 bases, with 17 bases between them. Germline V gene sequence: CDR1 SGHRS, CDR2 YFSETQ. CDR3 size: 15 residues. CDR3 sequence: CASSPGEHLTGELFF. In DNA form, the CDR3 reads TGCGCCAGCTCCCCGGGGGAGCATCTCACCGGGGAGCTGTTTTTT. Full variable domain (remainder filled in from reference TRBV5-1 and TRBJ2-2): KAGVTQTPRYLIKTRGQQVTLSCSPISGHRSVSWYQQTPGQGLQFLFEYFSETQRNKGNFPGRFSGRQFSNSRSEMNVSTLELGDSALYLCASSPGEHLTGELFFGEGSRLTVL.

This clone was detected a few times. The chain carries TRBV10-3 and TRBJ1-4; D is possibly TRBD1 (5 bases). CDR1 ENHRY and CDR2 SYGVKD come from the germline V gene. The V end was cut by 10 bases, the J end by 6 bases, with 9 bases between. CDR3 length: 11 residues. CDR3: CATQDDEKLFF. As DNA, the CDR3 is TGTGCCACACAGGACGATGAAAAACTGTTTTTT.

This clone was seen only a few times. The chain links TRBV6-5 to TRBJ1-1; the match to TRBD1 covers 9 bases. With V trimmed by 7 bases and J by 4 bases, 7 bases remained unmatched. This CDR3 has 14 residues. Germline V gives CDR1 MNHEY, CDR2 SVGAGI. This chain's CDR3 is CASTYRQGGTEAFF. In DNA, the CDR3 is TGTGCCAGCACCTACCGACAGGGGGGCACTGAAGCTTTCTTT.

This rearrangement joins TRBV10-3 to TRBJ1-2, with 8 bases fitting TRBD1. V gave up 6 bases and J gave up 2 bases; unmatched junction bases: 5. Germline V gives CDR1 ENHRY, CDR2 SYGVKD. CDR3 length: 14 residues. The CDR3 sequence: CAISGGTGNYGYTF. The DNA for the CDR3 is TGTGCCATCAGCGGAGGGACAGGCAACTATGGCTACACCTTC.